This T cell receptor (beta chain) was identified in a study of blood T cell repertoires in COVID-19. This CDR3 has 13 residues. Germline values: CDR1 WSHSY, CDR2 SAAADI. The V end lost 2 bases, the J end lost 0 bases, and 5 bases lay between the germline ends. Original handling: The authors estimated nucleated cell counts from reference gene primer amplification. Assay: immunoSEQ multiplex PCR; the TCRdb copy retains only in-frame clones and omits some. For V, J and clone size, that table is used; D and trimming come from the DNA. The sample records fewer than 95,000 clones, 70% to 90% being singletons.

The sample was peripheral blood. The clonotype comes from a man aged 60-69 years with acute or convalescent COVID-19. V and J are TRBV10-2 and TRBJ2-7; D is unresolved. CDR3 in amino acids: CASSEVNSYEQYF. The CDR3 DNA follows: TGCGCCAGCAGTGAGGTCAACTCCTACGAGCAGTACTTC.